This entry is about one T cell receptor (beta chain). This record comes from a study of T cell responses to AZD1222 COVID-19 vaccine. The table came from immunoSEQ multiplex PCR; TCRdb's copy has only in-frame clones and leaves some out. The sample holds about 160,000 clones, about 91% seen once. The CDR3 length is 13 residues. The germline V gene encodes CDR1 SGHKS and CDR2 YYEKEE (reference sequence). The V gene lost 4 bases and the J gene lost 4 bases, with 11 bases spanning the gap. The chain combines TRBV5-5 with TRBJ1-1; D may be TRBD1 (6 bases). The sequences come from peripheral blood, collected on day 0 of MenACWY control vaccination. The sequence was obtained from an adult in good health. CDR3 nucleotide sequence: TGTGCCAGCAGCCCAGGGGTTGGCACTGAAGCTTTCTTT. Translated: CASSPGVGTEAFF.